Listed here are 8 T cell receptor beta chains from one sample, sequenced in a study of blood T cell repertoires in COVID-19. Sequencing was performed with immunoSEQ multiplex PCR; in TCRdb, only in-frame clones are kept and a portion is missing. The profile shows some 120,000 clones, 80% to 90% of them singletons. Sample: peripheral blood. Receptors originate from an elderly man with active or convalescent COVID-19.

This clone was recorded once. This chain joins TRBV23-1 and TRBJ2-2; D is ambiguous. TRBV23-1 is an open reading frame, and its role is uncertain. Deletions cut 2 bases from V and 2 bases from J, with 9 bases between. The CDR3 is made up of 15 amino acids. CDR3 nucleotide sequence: TGCGCCAGCAGTCAAAAGCAGGTAAACACCGGGGAGCTGTTTTTT. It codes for CASSQKQVNTGELFF.

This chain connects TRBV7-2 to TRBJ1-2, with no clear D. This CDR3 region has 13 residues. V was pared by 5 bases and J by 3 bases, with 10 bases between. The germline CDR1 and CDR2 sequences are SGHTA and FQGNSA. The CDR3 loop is CASSPDTYYGYTF. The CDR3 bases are TGTGCCAGCAGCCCTGACACCTACTATGGCTACACCTTC.

The CDR3 region has the DNA TGTGCCAGCAGCGTCCGAGGTGAGATGGACAGGGGTTCGGGTCAGCCCCAGCATTTT. As protein: CASSVRGEMDRGSGQPQHF. V is TRBV9 and J is TRBJ1-5, with 9 bases lining up with TRBD1. Losses at the gene ends were 2 bases for V and 6 bases for J; bases not matched to a gene: 18. The CDR3 length is 19 residues. Per germline, CDR1 SGDLS and CDR2 YYNGEE. Full variable domain (missing parts from reference TRBV9 and TRBJ1-5): DSGVTQTPKHLITATGQRVTLRCSPRSGDLSVYWYQQSLDQGLQFLIQYYNGEERAKGNILERFSAQQFPDLHSELNLSSLELGDSALYFCASSVRGEMDRGSGQPQHFGDGTRLSIL.

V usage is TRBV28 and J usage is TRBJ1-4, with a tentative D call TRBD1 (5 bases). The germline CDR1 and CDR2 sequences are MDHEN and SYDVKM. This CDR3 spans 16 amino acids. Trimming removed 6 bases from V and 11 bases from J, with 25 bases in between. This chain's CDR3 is CASSSSETAGFGKLFF. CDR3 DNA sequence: TGTGCCAGCAGCTCCTCAGAGACAGCGGGCTTCGGTAAACTGTTTTTT. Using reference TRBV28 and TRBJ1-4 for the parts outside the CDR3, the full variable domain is DVKVTQSSRYLVKRTGEKVFLECVQDMDHENMFWYRQDPGLGLRLIYFSYDVKMKEKGDIPEGYSVSREKKERFSLILESASTNQTSMYLCASSSSETAGFGKLFFGSGTQLSVL.

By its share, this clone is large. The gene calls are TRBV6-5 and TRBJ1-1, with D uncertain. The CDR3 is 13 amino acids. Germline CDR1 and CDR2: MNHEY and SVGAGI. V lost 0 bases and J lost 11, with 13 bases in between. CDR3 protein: CASSYSAGRDAFF. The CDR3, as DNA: TGTGCCAGCAGTTACTCGGCCGGGAGGGATGCTTTCTTT.

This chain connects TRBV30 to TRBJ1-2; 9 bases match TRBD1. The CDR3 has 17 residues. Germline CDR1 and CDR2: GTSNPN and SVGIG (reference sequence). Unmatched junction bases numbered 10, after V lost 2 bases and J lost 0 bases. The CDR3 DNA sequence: TGTGCCTGGAGTAGGGACAGGGTAACTACTTCTAACTATGGCTACACCTTC. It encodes CAWSRDRVTTSNYGYTF.

The CDR3, as DNA: TGTGCCAGCAGCTTCCCGGGGGGCGTGGAGACCCAGTACTTC. Its translation: CASSFPGGVETQYF. The rearrangement links TRBV7-9 to TRBJ2-5; a weak D match, TRBD2 (7 bases). Germline values: CDR1 SEHNR, CDR2 FQNEAQ (reference sequence). The V and J ends lost 3 bases and 5 bases respectively, with 13 bases between them. This CDR3 is 14 amino acids long.

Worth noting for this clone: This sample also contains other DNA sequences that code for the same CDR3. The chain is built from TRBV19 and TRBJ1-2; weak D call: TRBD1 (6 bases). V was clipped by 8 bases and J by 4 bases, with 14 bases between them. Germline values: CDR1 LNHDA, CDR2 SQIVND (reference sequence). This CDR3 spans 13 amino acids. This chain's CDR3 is CASGGSWTYGYTF. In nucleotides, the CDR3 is TGTGCCAGTGGGGGCAGCTGGACCTATGGCTACACCTTC.